The 23 T cell receptor beta chains below were found in one sample sequenced in a study of T cells in Graves' hyperthyroidism and ophthalmopathy. Amplification of TCR beta CDR3 regions used RNA as the template. The HTBI primer set was used in a first-round RT-PCR of the TCR CDR3. MiXCR, applied by TCRdb to the multiplex PCR reads, yields one record per CDR3 protein. The data contain 400,000 to 500,000 distinct CDR3 sequences, around 15% of them singletons. Sequencing was performed on blood. Receptors were obtained from a woman under 30 with Graves' hyperthyroidism.

This clonotype has a count of ten or more. The chain has TRBV12-3 or TRBV12-4 and TRBJ2-2; 8 positions match TRBD1. The CDR3 consists of 14 residues. V gave up 1 base and J gave up 6 bases; unmatched junction bases: 1. Here the CDR3 DNA reads TGTGCCAGCAGTTTAGGGACAGGGTCCGGGGAGCTGTTTTTT. This codes for CASSLGTGSGELFF.

The chain uses TRBV19 and TRBJ2-3; D not resolved. Trimming removed 3 bases at V and 2 bases at J, with 9 bases between. This CDR3 is built from 14 residues. In germline, CDR1 is LNHDA, CDR2 SQIVND (reference sequence). This CDR3 reads CASSMSRTTDTQYF. In DNA form, the CDR3 reads TGTGCCAGTAGTATGTCTCGGACCACAGATACGCAGTATTTT.

This clonotype was observed many times. This chain connects TRBV19 to TRBJ1-1; D gene unclear. Trimming cost V 5 bases and J 10 bases, with 14 bases left between them. Germline V gene data show CDR1 as LNHDA and CDR2 as SQIVND (reference sequence). The CDR3 loop spans 12 amino acids. The chain's CDR3 is CASSLLRGRAFF. The CDR3 coding sequence is TGTGCCAGTAGTCTCTTGCGGGGTAGAGCTTTCTTT.

This clonotype was found many times. The chain employs TRBV13 and TRBJ1-1; D unclear. Germline-derived CDR1 and CDR2 are PRHDT and FYEKMQ (reference sequence). V was shortened by 6 bases and J by 6 bases, with 14 bases between the two germline ends. The CDR3 length is 13 residues. The CDR3 nucleotides are TGTGCCAGCAGGCCGAGGGTTTGGGCTGAAGCTTTCTTT. Its translation: CASRPRVWAEAFF. Full variable domain (outside the CDR3, taken from reference TRBV13 and TRBJ1-1): AAGVIQSPRHLIKEKRETATLKCYPIPRHDTVYWYQQGPGQDPQFLISFYEKMQSDKGSIPDRFSAQQFSDYHSELNMSSLELGDSALYFCASRPRVWAEAFFGQGTRLTVV.

The chain couples TRBV24-1 to TRBJ2-1, with D tentatively TRBD1 or TRBD2 (5 bases each). This CDR3 has 15 residues. CDR1 is KGHDR and CDR2 is SFDVKD in the germline V gene. V was clipped by 1 base and J by 7 bases, with 13 bases between them. The CDR3 loop is CATSDFWDGQNEQFF. DNA of the CDR3: TGTGCCACCAGTGATTTCTGGGACGGGCAGAATGAGCAGTTCTTC.

The chain links TRBV5-5 to TRBJ2-7, with D unresolved. The CDR3 length is 12 residues. Germline V gives CDR1 SGHKS, CDR2 YYEKEE (reference sequence). V lost 0 bases to trimming and J lost 6 bases, with 7 bases between them. Here the CDR3 reads CASSLVGVEQYV. Here the CDR3 DNA reads TGTGCCAGCAGCTTGGTAGGAGTCGAGCAGTACGTC.

This clonotype was found many times. V gene TRBV13 combines with J gene TRBJ2-1, with D possibly matching TRBD1 (5 bases). The germline CDR1 and CDR2 sequences are PRHDT and FYEKMQ (reference sequence). The CDR3 is 18 residues long. V lost 5 bases, J lost 9 bases, and 29 bases lay in between. The CDR3 coding sequence is TGTGCCAGCAGCCCCCCCGCAGGGAACAGCCCGCGAACAAGTGAGCAGTTCTTC. It specifies CASSPPAGNSPRTSEQFF.

This clonotype was counted only a few times. The V call is TRBV19, the J call TRBJ2-6; D may be TRBD1 (5 bases). Trimming shortened V by 3 bases and J by 2 bases, and 14 bases separated the two germline ends. The CDR3 spans 17 residues. The V gene's germline CDR1 is LNHDA and CDR2 SQIVND (reference sequence). CDR3 sequence reads: CASSIGTGPPGANVLTF. The CDR3 DNA follows: TGTGCCAGTAGTATTGGTACAGGACCCCCTGGGGCCAACGTCCTGACTTTC.

This clonotype was counted ten times or more. The chain recombines TRBV27 with TRBJ1-6; D unclear. The CDR3 is made up of 13 amino acids. The V end was cut by 6 bases, the J end by 6 bases, with 9 bases between. Germline V CDR1 and CDR2: MNHEY, SMNVEV (reference sequence). Here the CDR3 reads CASSLSANSPLHF. The CDR3 bases are TGTGCCAGCAGCCTGTCCGCTAATTCACCCCTCCACTTT.

This clonotype was detected only a few times. CDR3 DNA sequence: TGTGCCAGCTCACCGAGGGACAGGGAGAACGTTCCTTATGGCTACACCTTC. It specifies CASSPRDRENVPYGYTF. This rearrangement joins TRBV18 to TRBJ1-2; 9 nucleotides line up with TRBD1. Looked up from germline, CDR1 is KGHSH and CDR2 is LQKENI. J gave up 5 bases and V 3 bases, and 13 bases lay outside the gene matches. There are 17 residues in the CDR3. The entire variable domain, with the rest obtained from reference TRBV18 and TRBJ1-2, is as follows: NAGVMQNPRHLVRRRGQEARLRCSPMKGHSHVYWYRQLPEEGLKFMVYLQKENIIDESGMPKERFSAEFPKEGPSILRIQQVVRGDSAAYFCASSPRDRENVPYGYTFGSGTRLTVV.

The table lists this clonotype with a few counts. The chain uses TRBV6-5 and TRBJ1-1; D gene unclear. CDR1 and CDR2 (germline): MNHEY, SVGAGI. The V end was cut by 0 bases, the J end by 1 base, with 15 bases between. The CDR3 length is 17 residues. Here the CDR3 DNA reads TGTGCCAGCAGTTACTCGACGCCAGGATTAGGGAACACTGAAGCTTTCTTT. Amino acid sequence: CASSYSTPGLGNTEAFF.

The chain carries TRBV20-1 and TRBJ2-5; D might be TRBD1 or TRBD2, each matching 5 bases. V was clipped by 3 bases and J by 3 bases, with 14 bases between them. CDR1 and CDR2 (germline): DFQATT, SNEGSKA (reference sequence). This CDR3 contains 14 residues. CDR3 amino acids: CSASIGTSKETQYF. CDR3 in DNA: TGCAGTGCTAGCATAGGGACGTCGAAAGAGACCCAGTACTTC.

The rearrangement uses TRBV6-2 or TRBV6-3 and TRBJ1-5, with D unresolved. This CDR3 has 19 residues. Germline CDR1 reads MNHEY; CDR2 reads SVGEGT. The ends were cut back, 3 bases at V and 0 bases at J, with 21 bases in the middle. CDR3 DNA: TGTGCCAGCAGTTATAAGGGCAGTTTGCCCCGATATAGCAATCAGCCCCAGCATTTT. Translating gives CASSYKGSLPRYSNQPQHF.

The CDR3 DNA reads TGTGCCTGGAGCCGACAGGGGGTGAGCAATCAGCCCCAGCATTTT. It encodes CAWSRQGVSNQPQHF. The chain recombines TRBV30 with TRBJ1-5; 9 bases are shared with TRBD1. With V trimmed by 3 bases and J by 1 base, 4 bases remained unmatched. Germline V CDR1 and CDR2: GTSNPN, SVGIG (reference sequence). The CDR3 has 15 amino acids.

The chain has TRBV12-3 or TRBV12-4 and TRBJ2-5; unclear D gene. This CDR3 contains 13 residues. With 2 bases removed from V and 1 base from J, the gap between germline ends came to 5 bases. The CDR3 loop is CASSLYLQETQYF. Written as DNA, the CDR3 is TGTGCCAGCAGTTTATACCTCCAAGAGACCCAGTACTTC.

This clonotype has a handful of counts. The chain has TRBV4-2 and TRBJ2-5; D possibly corresponds to TRBD2 (5 bases). Trimming took off 3 bases at V and 5 bases at J, with 13 bases between the two ends. Germline V gene data show CDR1 as LGHNA and CDR2 as YNFKEQ. The CDR3 extends over 14 amino acids. The CDR3 coding sequence is TGTGCCAGCAGCCATGGTAGCGAGGAGGAGACCCAGTACTTC. Residues: CASSHGSEEETQYF.

This clonotype appeared many times. The CDR3 sequence is CASRTSGRFLTDTQYF. CDR3 coding DNA: TGTGCCAGCAGAACTAGCGGGAGGTTTCTCACAGATACGCAGTATTTT. This chain joins TRBV27 and TRBJ2-3, with TRBD2 identical over 12 bases. Looked up from germline, CDR1 is MNHEY and CDR2 is SMNVEV (reference sequence). The CDR3 totals 16 residues. V lost 6 bases to trimming and J lost 2 bases; unmatched junction nucleotides: 6.

This clonotype has only one observation. The V gene is TRBV19, the J gene TRBJ1-2; weak D call: TRBD1 (5 bases). CDR1 LNHDA and CDR2 SQIVND come from the germline V gene (reference sequence). V gave up 4 bases and J gave up 2 bases, with 14 bases separating them. The CDR3 contains 15 residues. The CDR3 is CASSTYPRDNYGYTF. The CDR3 nucleotides read TGTGCCAGTAGTACCTACCCACGGGACAACTATGGCTACACCTTC.

In the case of this clonotype: One end of the junction does not line up with germline, which may come from a read error. The rearrangement links TRBV5-1 to TRBJ2-2; TRBD1 agrees at 9 bases. This CDR3 is 17 amino acids long. The V gene's germline CDR1 is SGHRS and CDR2 YFSETQ. CDR3 loop: CASSYPSGQGFTGELFF. Here the CDR3 DNA reads TGTGCCAGCAGCTACCCGTCGGGACAGGGCTTCACCGGGGAGCTGTTTTTT.

In its sample, this clonotype was seen many times. V and J are TRBV12-5 and TRBJ1-5; D possibly corresponds to TRBD1 (6 bases). Germline lookup yields CDR1 LGHNT and CDR2 FRNRAP. This CDR3 has 15 residues. V was clipped by 2 bases and J by 5 bases, with 13 bases between them. CDR3 protein: CASGLSTGRDQPQHF. The CDR3, as DNA: TGTGCTAGTGGTTTGTCTACAGGGAGAGATCAGCCCCAGCATTTT. Complete variable domain (other parts from reference TRBV12-5 and TRBJ1-5): DARVTQTPRHKVTEMGQEVTMRCQPILGHNTVFWYRQTMMQGLELLAYFRNRAPLDDSGMPKDRFSAEMPDATLATLKIQPSEPRDSAVYFCASGLSTGRDQPQHFGDGTRLSIL.

The sample holds many counts of this clonotype. For the CDR3, the DNA is TGTGCCAGCAGCTTAAGTAGCGGGACCCATTACGAGCAGTACTTC. Translated: CASSLSSGTHYEQYF. The chain uses TRBV11-1 and TRBJ2-7; TRBD2 aligns across 8 bases. V shed 2 bases and J 4 bases; nucleotides not matched to a gene: 7. The V gene's germline CDR1 is SGHAT and CDR2 FQDESV (reference sequence). CDR3 length equals 15 residues.

The table lists this clonotype with many counts. The CDR3: CSARTGRRDSPLHF. CDR3 bases: TGCAGTGCTCGGACAGGGAGGAGGGATTCACCCCTCCACTTT. This chain joins TRBV20-1 and TRBJ1-6, with 8 bases that match TRBD1. The germline CDR1 and CDR2 sequences are DFQATT and SNEGSKA (reference sequence). The CDR3 is made up of 14 amino acids. After removal of 5 bases from V and 8 bases from J, the junction contained 8 bases not matched to a gene.

The table lists this clonotype with many counts. The CDR3 DNA reads TGTGCCAGCTCCGGAACCCTTTTGGATACGCAGTATTTT. Its translation: CASSGTLLDTQYF. This chain links TRBV2 with TRBJ2-3; D remains unclear. Germline lookup yields CDR1 SNHLY and CDR2 FYNNEI. This CDR3 contains 13 residues. V was trimmed by 8 bases and J by 6 bases, leaving 15 bases between them. The full variable domain, rest sourced from reference TRBV2 and TRBJ2-3, is EPEVTQTPSHQVTQMGQEVILRCVPISNHLYFYWYRQILGQKVEFLVSFYNNEISEKSEIFDDQFSVERPDGSNFTLKIRSTKLEDSAMYFCASSGTLLDTQYFGPGTRLTVL.